This TCR beta chain was sequenced for a study of T cell repertoires in cytomegalovirus infection. From germline, CDR1 is LGHNA and CDR2 YSLEER. The CDR3 extends over 14 amino acids. Between the trimmed V and J ends, which lost 0 bases and 11 bases, there was a span of 13 bases. This clonotype turned up a few times. MiXCR, run by TCRdb on the reads, gives a single entry per CDR3 protein. Here the sample spans some 400,000 distinct CDR3 sequences, approximately 31% being singletons. The sequenced sample was PBMCs. The V call is TRBV4-3, the J call TRBJ1-4; possible D gene TRBD1, 6 bases. This TCR was recovered from a human donor in good health (CMV status not recorded). Some clones in this sample may be carry-over from other donors' samples. The CDR3 region is CASSQDGRGEKLFF. The CDR3 coding sequence is TGCGCCAGCAGCCAAGACGGCAGGGGAGAGAAACTGTTTTTT.